The rows below give T cell receptor beta chains drawn from one sample of a study of blood T cell repertoires in COVID-19. Using immunoSEQ multiplex PCR, the repertoire was profiled, and TCRdb retains in-frame clones only, with some absent. The sample has about 310,000 clones; about 89% are singletons. The source material was PBMCs or T cells enriched from blood (not recorded which). All receptors derive from a man in his 60s who had recovered from COVID-19. Both conserved end residues are trimmed from each CDR3. The order of the fields is clone size, J gene, V gene, CDR3 protein. The listing skips clone size in some rows; elsewhere it reads once, few, many or a size class.

clone size: -; J gene: TRBJ1-1; V gene: TRBV5-6; CDR3 protein: ASSLVRADEAF
clone size: -; J gene: TRBJ1-1; V gene: TRBV5-4; CDR3 protein: ASSPLRNTEAF
clone size: -; J gene: TRBJ1-2; V gene: TRBV6-1; CDR3 protein: ASSEFTGGTSYT
clone size: few; J gene: TRBJ2-5; V gene: TRBV5-5; CDR3 protein: ASSWDSETQY
clone size: -; J gene: TRBJ1-2; V gene: TRBV28; CDR3 protein: ASSLRQDGGYT
clone size: -; J gene: TRBJ2-5; V gene: TRBV28; CDR3 protein: ASSFVGVETQY
clone size: once; J gene: TRBJ2-7; V gene: TRBV18; CDR3 protein: ASSPTFLAGGSSYEQY
clone size: -; J gene: TRBJ1-1; V gene: TRBV7-2; CDR3 protein: ASSLIKNGGQPAF
clone size: -; J gene: TRBJ1-4; V gene: TRBV4-3; CDR3 protein: ASSLTGGGNEKLF
clone size: -; J gene: TRBJ2-2; V gene: TRBV7-2; CDR3 protein: ARGTSGKTGELF
clone size: -; J gene: TRBJ1-1; V gene: TRBV28; CDR3 protein: ASKASGAYTEAF
clone size: -; J gene: TRBJ1-2; V gene: TRBV27; CDR3 protein: ASSLIQGGYGYT
clone size: -; J gene: TRBJ2-7; V gene: TRBV27; CDR3 protein: ASSFRPLGDLYEQY
clone size: -; J gene: TRBJ2-7; V gene: TRBV11-2; CDR3 protein: ASSPNRGGTTEEQY
clone size: -; J gene: TRBJ1-5; V gene: TRBV4-1; CDR3 protein: ASSQGDRGYQH
clone size: -; J gene: TRBJ1-1; V gene: TRBV11-3; CDR3 protein: ASSRGRYTEAF
clone size: -; J gene: TRBJ1-6; V gene: TRBV11-2; CDR3 protein: ASSMILRGNSPLH
clone size: -; J gene: TRBJ2-1; V gene: TRBV9; CDR3 protein: ASSVDSNEQF
clone size: -; J gene: TRBJ2-7; V gene: TRBV18; CDR3 protein: ASSSTYEQY
clone size: -; J gene: TRBJ1-5; V gene: TRBV28; CDR3 protein: ASSYNRGRGSNQPQH
clone size: -; J gene: TRBJ2-3; V gene: TRBV10-1; CDR3 protein: ASSELIAGSTDTQY
clone size: -; J gene: TRBJ1-1; V gene: TRBV6-5; CDR3 protein: ASSGTAQAF
clone size: few; J gene: TRBJ1-3; V gene: TRBV30; CDR3 protein: AWSVNRAGNTIY
clone size: -; J gene: TRBJ1-6; V gene: TRBV11-2; CDR3 protein: ASSLAQGGRSPLH
clone size: -; J gene: TRBJ2-7; V gene: TRBV7-2; CDR3 protein: ASSLQRNYEQY
clone size: -; J gene: TRBJ1-4; V gene: TRBV18; CDR3 protein: ASSPGPPRQGSSLRLF
clone size: -; J gene: TRBJ2-5; V gene: TRBV5-1; CDR3 protein: ASSPTQGETQY
clone size: -; J gene: TRBJ2-5; V gene: TRBV5-1; CDR3 protein: ASSLETGEETQY
clone size: -; J gene: TRBJ1-6; V gene: TRBV28; CDR3 protein: ASSRDRENSPLH
clone size: -; J gene: TRBJ1-2; V gene: TRBV19; CDR3 protein: ASVGDRVRGYT
clone size: -; J gene: TRBJ1-3; V gene: TRBV5-1; CDR3 protein: ASSLGQVSGNTIY
clone size: -; J gene: TRBJ1-1; V gene: TRBV5-5; CDR3 protein: ASSRPGTRNTEAF
clone size: -; J gene: TRBJ1-1; V gene: TRBV5-1; CDR3 protein: ASTDGRAYNTEAF
clone size: -; J gene: TRBJ2-1; V gene: TRBV5-5; CDR3 protein: ASSFSPGLAGNEQF
clone size: -; J gene: TRBJ2-1; V gene: TRBV7-9; CDR3 protein: ASSLETGRLNEQF
clone size: -; J gene: TRBJ1-1; V gene: TRBV27; CDR3 protein: ASSLVDRQNTEAF
clone size: once; J gene: TRBJ2-5; V gene: TRBV6-2/TRBV6-3; CDR3 protein: ASSYSGQRETQY
clone size: -; J gene: TRBJ1-5; V gene: TRBV29-1; CDR3 protein: SVEDVGGPQH
clone size: -; J gene: TRBJ1-5; V gene: TRBV7-2; CDR3 protein: ASSPEHPDQPQH
clone size: -; J gene: TRBJ2-1; V gene: TRBV28; CDR3 protein: ASSRRLAGGRLSSYNEQF
clone size: -; J gene: TRBJ2-5; V gene: TRBV25-1; CDR3 protein: ASTAGQGVETQY
clone size: -; J gene: TRBJ2-7; V gene: TRBV28; CDR3 protein: ASSLGLAGGSSYEQY
clone size: -; J gene: TRBJ1-1; V gene: TRBV18; CDR3 protein: ASSFFGRGRAEAF
clone size: -; J gene: TRBJ1-6; V gene: TRBV3-1/TRBV3-2; CDR3 protein: ASTEYYNSPLH
clone size: -; J gene: TRBJ2-7; V gene: TRBV29-1; CDR3 protein: SVVSGASGYEQY
clone size: once; J gene: TRBJ2-7; V gene: TRBV5-1; CDR3 protein: ASRPGTGSTEQY
clone size: -; J gene: TRBJ1-1; V gene: TRBV6-2/TRBV6-3; CDR3 protein: ASSYRADGGVSTEAF
clone size: -; J gene: TRBJ1-1; V gene: TRBV5-8; CDR3 protein: ASSAYRGPSTEAF
clone size: -; J gene: TRBJ2-1; V gene: TRBV5-1; CDR3 protein: ASSLQGLASYNEQF
clone size: -; J gene: TRBJ2-1; V gene: TRBV10-3; CDR3 protein: AISPGQTFISYNEQF
clone size: -; J gene: TRBJ2-7; V gene: TRBV27; CDR3 protein: ASSEGLAYEQY
clone size: -; J gene: TRBJ1-2; V gene: TRBV18; CDR3 protein: ASSPDRVGYT
clone size: -; J gene: TRBJ2-5; V gene: TRBV6-5; CDR3 protein: ASSRQIQETQY
clone size: -; J gene: TRBJ1-1; V gene: TRBV9; CDR3 protein: ASSRRQGGTEAF
clone size: -; J gene: TRBJ2-2; V gene: TRBV6-1; CDR3 protein: ASSGLAGLNTGELF
clone size: -; J gene: TRBJ2-1; V gene: TRBV7-3; CDR3 protein: ASSLAGGAYNEQF
clone size: once; J gene: TRBJ2-2; V gene: TRBV19; CDR3 protein: ASSISSPTSGRITGELF